The 17 T cell receptor beta chains in this list originate from one sample, sequenced in a study of blood T cell repertoires in COVID-19. Produced via immunoSEQ multiplex PCR; TCRdb's table is partial and in-frame only. Found here are under 170,000 clones, about four fifths of them singletons; the top ten hold roughly 2.2%. The sample comprised peripheral blood. The receptors were gathered from a man between 65 and 79 years old with acute or convalescent COVID-19.

The chain joins TRBV6-4 to TRBJ1-2; maybe TRBD1 (6 bases). Germline-derived CDR1 and CDR2 are MRHNA and SNTAGT. V was trimmed by 10 bases and J by 8 bases, leaving 20 bases between them. The CDR3 length is 13 residues. This CDR3 is CATSPTGQSGYTF. The DNA for the CDR3 is TGTGCCACGAGCCCCACCGGACAGTCAGGCTACACCTTC.

The rearrangement uses TRBV28 and TRBJ1-3; 9 bases are a match to TRBD1. Trimming removed 7 bases from V and 0 bases from J; junction bases left unmatched: 10. In germline, CDR1 is MDHEN, CDR2 SYDVKM. The CDR3 runs to 17 residues. The CDR3 DNA reads TGTGCCAGCATAAGTATGGAGACAGGGGGCTCTGGAAACACCATATATTTT. Protein product: CASISMETGGSGNTIYF.

This chain links TRBV5-4 with TRBJ2-5, with 8 bases aligning to TRBD1. V was clipped by 4 bases and J by 4 bases; unmatched bases: 9. The CDR3 is 15 amino acids. Germline CDR1 SGHNT, CDR2 YYREEE (reference sequence). CDR3 coding DNA: TGTGCCAGCAGCACTAACAGGGGGAGCGTAGAGACCCAGTACTTC. As protein: CASSTNRGSVETQYF.

This sequence joins TRBV3-1 (or the pseudogene TRBV3-2) and TRBJ1-1; a weak D match, TRBD1 (6 bases). This CDR3 is 14 amino acids long. From germline, CDR1 is LGHDT and CDR2 YNNKEL (reference sequence). The V and J ends lost 8 bases and 8 bases respectively, with 21 bases between them. CDR3 protein: CASALFGGADEAFF. The CDR3 nucleotides are TGTGCCAGCGCCCTCTTCGGGGGGGCGGACGAAGCTTTCTTT.

The chain combines TRBV2 with TRBJ1-1; D not certain. The germline V gene encodes CDR1 SNHLY and CDR2 FYNNEI. This CDR3 has 14 amino acids. V was pared by 7 bases and J by 1 base, with 13 bases between. CDR3 protein: CASTLGRRNTEAFF. In DNA form, the CDR3 reads TGTGCCAGCACTCTGGGGAGACGGAACACTGAAGCTTTCTTT.

The chain joins TRBV5-1 to TRBJ2-3, with 13 bases fitting TRBD2. Losses at the gene ends were 0 bases for V and 6 bases for J; bases not matched to a gene: 10. The V gene's germline CDR1 is SGHRS and CDR2 YFSETQ. The CDR3 sequence is 18 residues long. CDR3 protein: CASSLDPGLAGAPDTQYF. DNA for the CDR3: TGCGCCAGCAGCTTGGATCCCGGACTAGCGGGGGCGCCGGATACGCAGTATTTT.

The chain is built from TRBV11-2 and TRBJ2-2, with TRBD2 matching over 7 bases. CDR1 is SGHAT and CDR2 is FQNNGV in the germline V gene. The trim removed 4 bases at V and 5 bases at J, leaving 13 bases unmatched. This CDR3 is built from 17 residues. The CDR3 nucleotides read TGTGCCAGCAGCTCACTAGCGTCTGGCGGAGGTACCGGGGAGCTGTTTTTT. This codes for CASSSLASGGGTGELFF. Full variable domain (missing parts from reference TRBV11-2 and TRBJ2-2): EAGVAQSPRYKIIEKRQSVAFWCNPISGHATLYWYQQILGQGPKLLIQFQNNGVVDDSQLPKDRFSAERLKGVDSTLKIQPAKLEDSAVYLCASSSLASGGGTGELFFGEGSRLTVL.

This rearrangement joins TRBV5-1 to TRBJ1-6; 8 positions agree with TRBD1. This CDR3 has 16 amino acids. V gave up 4 bases and J gave up 9 bases; unmatched junction bases: 12. Germline V CDR1 and CDR2: SGHRS, YFSETQ. In nucleotides, the CDR3 is TGCGCCAGCAGCGAGCAGCCCGGGACAGGCAGTTCACCCCTCCACTTT. It encodes CASSEQPGTGSSPLHF.

This clone was seen just once. The chain recombines TRBV5-5 with TRBJ1-6, with D tentatively TRBD1 (6 bases). Germline CDR1 SGHKS, CDR2 YYEKEE (reference sequence). The CDR3 extends over 15 amino acids. Trimming cost V 2 bases and J 5 bases, with 11 bases left between them. CDR3 amino acids: CASSFSGANNSPLHF. DNA of the CDR3: TGTGCCAGCAGCTTTTCAGGGGCCAATAATTCACCCCTCCACTTT. The full variable domain, completed using reference TRBV5-5 and TRBJ1-6, is DAGVTQSPTHLIKTRGQQVTLRCSPISGHKSVSWYQQVLGQGPQFIFQYYEKEERGRGNFPDRFSARQFPNYSSELNVNALLLGDSALYLCASSFSGANNSPLHFGNGTRLTVT.

The chain couples TRBV15 to TRBJ2-1, with D hard to call. CDR3 length equals 18 residues. V lost 2 bases and J 0 bases, leaving 17 bases between the germline ends. CDR1 and CDR2 (germline): LNHNV, YYDKDF (reference sequence). CDR3 coding DNA: TGTGCCACCAGCAGAAAACTCTCGTCTCTGAGCTCCTACAATGAGCAGTTCTTC. It yields the protein CATSRKLSSLSSYNEQFF.

The V call is TRBV6-5, the J call TRBJ2-1, with 9 bases matching TRBD1. Germline V gene sequence: CDR1 MNHEY, CDR2 SVGAGI. The J segment lost 0 bases and the V segment lost 4 bases, leaving 4 bases of the junction unmatched. The CDR3 contains 16 residues. The CDR3 DNA sequence: TGTGCCAGCAGTTCCGGGACAGGGTACTCCTACAATGAGCAGTTCTTC. As protein: CASSSGTGYSYNEQFF.

The chain recombines TRBV11-2 with TRBJ2-1; possible D gene TRBD1, 6 bases. This CDR3 has 16 amino acids. The V gene's germline CDR1 is SGHAT and CDR2 FQNNGV. With 5 bases removed from V and 4 bases from J, the gap between germline ends came to 18 bases. The CDR3 sequence: CASSPDGTRNYNEQFF. CDR3 nucleotides: TGTGCCAGCAGCCCCGATGGGACACGTAATTACAATGAGCAGTTCTTC.

This chain joins TRBV10-2 and TRBJ2-7; 7 bases are a match to TRBD2. This CDR3 has 15 residues. The germline V gene has CDR1 WSHSY and CDR2 SAAADI. V lost 1 base, J lost 2 bases, and 5 bases stayed unmatched. In nucleotides, the CDR3 is TGCGCCAGCAGTGAGTGGGGGGGTCGGGCCTACGAGCAGTACTTC. As protein: CASSEWGGRAYEQYF.

This chain joins TRBV14 and TRBJ1-1; 9 bases agree with TRBD1. There are 19 residues in the CDR3. V gave up 0 bases and J gave up 5 bases; unmatched junction bases: 16. Germline V gene data show CDR1 as SGHDN and CDR2 as FVKESK. CDR3 protein: CASSQDGTRRTGDKTEAFF. DNA for the CDR3: TGTGCCAGCAGCCAAGATGGGACCCGAAGGACAGGGGATAAAACTGAAGCTTTCTTT.

This clone has only one observation. The V call is TRBV7-8, the J call TRBJ2-2, with 8 bases fitting TRBD1. CDR1 SGHVS and CDR2 FQNEAQ come from the germline V gene. The ends lost 3 bases at V and 0 bases at J; junction bases unmatched: 3. CDR3 size: 16 residues. The chain's CDR3 is CASSFRGLTNTGELFF. As DNA, the CDR3 is TGTGCCAGCAGCTTCAGGGGGCTAACGAACACCGGGGAGCTGTTTTTT.

The chain is built from TRBV6-6 and TRBJ1-4; D not certain. CDR1 is MNHNY, CDR2 SVGAGI, per germline (reference sequence). Trimming shortened V by 2 bases and J by 7 bases, and 17 bases separated the two germline ends. The CDR3 is made up of 16 amino acids. The CDR3 sequence: CASSYGREPGGEKLFF. In DNA form, the CDR3 reads TGTGCCAGCAGTTACGGCCGGGAACCTGGTGGTGAAAAACTGTTTTTT.

The gene calls are TRBV10-3 and TRBJ1-3, with D unclear. The CDR3 is 16 residues long. V was shortened by 10 bases and J by 0 bases, with 19 bases between the two germline ends. Germline V gene data show CDR1 as ENHRY and CDR2 as SYGVKD. The CDR3 DNA reads as TGTGCCACCCAGGTAGCGGGCAGCCTCTCTGGAAACACCATATATTTT. Its translation: CATQVAGSLSGNTIYF.